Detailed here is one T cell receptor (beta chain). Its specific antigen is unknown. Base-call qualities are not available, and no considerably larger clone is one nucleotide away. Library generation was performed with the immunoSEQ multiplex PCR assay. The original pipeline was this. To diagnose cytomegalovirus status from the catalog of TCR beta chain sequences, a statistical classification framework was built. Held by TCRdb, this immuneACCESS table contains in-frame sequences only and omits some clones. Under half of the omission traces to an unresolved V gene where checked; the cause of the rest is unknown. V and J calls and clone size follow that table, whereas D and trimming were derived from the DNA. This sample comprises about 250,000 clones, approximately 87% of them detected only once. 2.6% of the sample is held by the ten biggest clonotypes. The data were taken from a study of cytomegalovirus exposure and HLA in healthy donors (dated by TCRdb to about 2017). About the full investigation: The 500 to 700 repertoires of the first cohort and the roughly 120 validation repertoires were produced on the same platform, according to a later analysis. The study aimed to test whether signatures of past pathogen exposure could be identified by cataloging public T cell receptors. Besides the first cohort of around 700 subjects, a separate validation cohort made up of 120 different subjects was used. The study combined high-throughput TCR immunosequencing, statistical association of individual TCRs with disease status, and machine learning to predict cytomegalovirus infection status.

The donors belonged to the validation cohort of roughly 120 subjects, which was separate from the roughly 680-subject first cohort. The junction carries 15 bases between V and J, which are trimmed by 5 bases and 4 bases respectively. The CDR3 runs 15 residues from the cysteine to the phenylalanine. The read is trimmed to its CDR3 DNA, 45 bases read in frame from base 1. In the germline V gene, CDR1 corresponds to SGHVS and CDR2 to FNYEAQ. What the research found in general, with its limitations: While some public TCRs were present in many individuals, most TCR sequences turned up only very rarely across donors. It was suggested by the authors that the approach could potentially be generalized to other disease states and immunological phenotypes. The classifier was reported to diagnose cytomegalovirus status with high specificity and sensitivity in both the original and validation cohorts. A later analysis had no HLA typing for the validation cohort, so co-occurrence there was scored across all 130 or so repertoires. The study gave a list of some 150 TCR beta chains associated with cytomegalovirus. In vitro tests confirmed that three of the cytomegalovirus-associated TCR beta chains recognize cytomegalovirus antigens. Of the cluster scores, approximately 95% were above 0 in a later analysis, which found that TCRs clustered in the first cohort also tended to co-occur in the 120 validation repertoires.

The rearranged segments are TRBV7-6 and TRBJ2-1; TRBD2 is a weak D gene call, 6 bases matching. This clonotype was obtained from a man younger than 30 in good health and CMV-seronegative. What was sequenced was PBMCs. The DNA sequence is TGTGCCAGCAGCCCTGGGGGGACCAGATACAATGAGCAGTTCTTC. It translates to CASSPGGTRYNEQFF.